This T cell receptor (beta chain) derives from a study of T-cell reconstitution after alpha-beta-depleted transplantation in children. This clonotype was counted ten times or more. Antigen: not known. The CDR3 extends over 18 amino acids. V gave up 0 bases and J gave up 1 base, with 16 bases separating them. Germline V gene data show CDR1 as SGHRS and CDR2 as YFSETQ. General study findings and limits: Expanded graft clones numbering several hundred reportedly gave rise to alpha-beta T cells about two months after transplant. Surviving recipient T cells and thymic progenitors underlay high day-60 TCRbeta diversity in some patients. Diversity and T-cell counts at one year after transplant derived mostly from new T cells.

Unique molecular identifiers were built into the TCRbeta library. TCRdb reprocessed the PCR reads with MiXCR, giving one entry per CDR3 protein. Seen here are fewer than 350,000 distinct CDR3 sequences, 7.5% to 9% observed once, and the top ten hold 9.1%. The receptor comes from a female patient aged 2 to 10 who had a stem cell transplant for Fanconi anemia, so the T cells may come from the graft donor. J is TRBJ2-2 and V is TRBV5-1; the D is unclear. Material: peripheral blood, obtained 360 days after TCRalphabeta/CD19-depleted stem cell transplant. The CDR3 sequence: CASSLDRARTKNTGELFF. The DNA of the CDR3 is TGCGCCAGCAGCTTGGATCGCGCAAGAACCAAGAACACCGGGGAGCTGTTTTTT.